The clone carrying this T cell receptor beta chain was seen repeatedly, ten times or more. Its target is unknown. This specimen belongs to a study of T-cell reconstitution after alpha-beta-depleted transplantation in children. General study findings and limits: The high TCRbeta diversity at day 60 in some patients came from surviving recipient T cells and thymic progenitors. T cells produced anew were the main source of T-cell counts and diversity one year after transplant. It was reported that alpha-beta T cells came from several hundred expanded graft clones (about two months after transplant).

The CDR3 contains 15 residues. Germline V gives CDR1 LGHDT, CDR2 YNNKEL (reference sequence). Trimming cost V 2 bases and J 1 base; bases outside gene matches: 3. Molecular barcoding with unique molecular identifiers was used for the TCRbeta library. MiXCR was run by TCRdb on the PCR reads, yielding one entry per CDR3 protein. Among about 300,000 distinct CDR3 sequences, approximately 7.3% were seen once, and the ten largest hold 9.1%. This sequence originates from a female patient aged 2-9 years who had a stem cell transplant for Fanconi anemia, so the T cells may come from the graft donor. The starting material was peripheral blood, obtained 360 days after TCRalphabeta/CD19-depleted stem cell transplant. The V gene is TRBV3-1, the J gene TRBJ2-5; 8 nucleotides agree with TRBD2. The CDR3 sequence is CASSQPGTSQETQYF. The DNA for the CDR3 is TGTGCCAGCAGCCAACCCGGGACTAGCCAAGAGACCCAGTACTTC.